Following are 23 T cell receptor beta chains from one sample sequenced in a study of cytomegalovirus exposure and HLA in healthy donors. Profiling relied on immunoSEQ multiplex PCR, and the TCRdb table lists in-frame clones only, not all of them. The top ten clones hold 3% to 3.5% of a sample with under 200,000 clones, 91% of them seen once. Material: PBMCs. The receptors here all came from a woman aged 18-29 years in good health and CMV-seropositive.

The chain joins TRBV10-3 to TRBJ1-1, with 10 bases identical to TRBD1. Germline V gene data show CDR1 as ENHRY and CDR2 as SYGVKD. The CDR3 sequence is 14 residues long. Losses at the gene ends were 6 bases for V and 5 bases for J; bases not matched to a gene: 6. The CDR3 loop reads CAIRGGTGETEAFF. CDR3 sequence (DNA): TGTGCCATCAGGGGCGGGACAGGGGAAACTGAAGCTTTCTTT.

The gene calls are TRBV5-1 and TRBJ1-6; D remains unclear. Trimming took 0 bases from V and 0 from J, leaving 10 bases between them. The length of the CDR3 is 17 residues. Germline V gene lookup returns CDR1 SGHRS and CDR2 YFSETQ. The CDR3 DNA is TGCGCCAGCAGCTTGGTATCTCGGAGCTCCTATAATTCACCCCTCCACTTT. Translated, it gives CASSLVSRSSYNSPLHF.

The chain couples TRBV19 to TRBJ2-7; 7 positions match TRBD1. This CDR3 region has 14 residues. From germline, CDR1 is LNHDA and CDR2 SQIVND (reference sequence). J was trimmed by 3 bases and V by 6 bases; bases with no gene match: 8. CDR3 sequence reads: CASSLTTGSYEQYF. The CDR3 DNA reads as TGTGCCAGTAGCCTAACGACAGGGAGCTACGAGCAGTACTTC.

The genes are TRBV6-1 and TRBJ1-2; 7 nucleotides agree with TRBD1. V lost 6 bases and J lost 7; bases outside the gene matches: 5. The CDR3 is 12 residues long. The germline gives CDR1 MNHNS, CDR2 SASEGT. In DNA form, the CDR3 reads TGTGCCAGCAGCACGACAGGGCTTGGCTACACCTTC. Protein: CASSTTGLGYTF.

V and J are TRBV27 and TRBJ2-2; the match to TRBD2 covers 9 bases. Germline CDR1 MNHEY, CDR2 SMNVEV (reference sequence). V lost 7 bases to trimming and J lost 5 bases; unmatched junction nucleotides: 14. The CDR3 contains 17 residues. DNA of the CDR3: TGTGCCAGCATTCGGTTTGGGCTAGCGGGACCTACCGGGGAGCTGTTTTTT. Its translation is CASIRFGLAGPTGELFF.

This chain joins TRBV6-4 and TRBJ2-7, with D possibly TRBD1 on 7 matching bases. Germline V gives CDR1 MRHNA, CDR2 SNTAGT. CDR3 length: 17 residues. The V end was cut by 2 bases, the J end by 3 bases, with 20 bases between. This CDR3 is CASSDVPRQGGDYEQYF. In nucleotides, the CDR3 is TGTGCCAGCAGTGACGTCCCCCGGCAGGGGGGAGACTACGAGCAGTACTTC.

This clone has just one count. CDR3 in DNA: TGTGCCAGCCGAGGTAGCGGGGGGCAGAAGACCCAGTACTTC. It is translated as CASRGSGGQKTQYF. The chain is built from TRBV6-5 and TRBJ2-5; 10 bases align to TRBD2. Unmatched junction bases numbered 9, after V lost 8 bases and J lost 6 bases. This CDR3 spans 14 amino acids. The germline gives CDR1 MNHEY, CDR2 SVGAGI.

CDR3 protein: CASSQGLAGATSTDTQYF. The DNA for the CDR3 is TGTGCCAGCAGCCAGGGACTAGCGGGGGCCACTAGCACAGATACGCAGTATTTT. This rearrangement joins TRBV4-2 to TRBJ2-3; 14 positions agree with TRBD2. Germline trimming cut 3 bases from V and 0 bases from J; bases unmatched to any gene: 5. This CDR3 is 18 amino acids long. Per the germline V gene, CDR1 is LGHNA and CDR2 is YNFKEQ.

This rearrangement joins TRBV25-1 to TRBJ2-2; the match to TRBD1 covers 10 bases. Germline V gene lookup returns CDR1 MGHDK and CDR2 SYGVNS. The CDR3 runs to 15 residues. Trimming took 6 bases from V and 3 from J; bases not matched to a gene: 4. The CDR3 region is CASRTGGEDTGELFF. Written as DNA, the CDR3 is TGTGCCAGCAGGACAGGGGGCGAGGACACCGGGGAGCTGTTTTTT.

This clone was detected only once. The chain is built from TRBV11-2 and TRBJ2-1; perhaps TRBD2 as D (5 bases). CDR1 and CDR2 from the germline V gene are SGHAT and FQNNGV. Trimming took 5 bases from V and 5 from J, leaving 16 bases between them. The CDR3 contains 15 residues. The CDR3 is CASSPERTFHNEQFF. CDR3 sequence (DNA): TGTGCCAGCAGCCCCGAGCGGACCTTCCACAATGAGCAGTTCTTC.

The count of this clone is one. The chain joins TRBV18 to TRBJ2-3; D is possibly TRBD2 (6 bases). Per germline, CDR1 KGHSH and CDR2 LQKENI. This CDR3 region has 14 residues. The V end lost 6 bases, the J end lost 9 bases, and 19 bases lay between the germline ends. CDR3 protein: CASSHDREIGTQYF. In DNA form, the CDR3 reads TGTGCCAGCTCCCACGACCGGGAGATCGGGACGCAGTATTTT. The entire variable domain, with the rest obtained from reference TRBV18 and TRBJ2-3, is as follows: NAGVMQNPRHLVRRRGQEARLRCSPMKGHSHVYWYRQLPEEGLKFMVYLQKENIIDESGMPKERFSAEFPKEGPSILRIQQVVRGDSAAYFCASSHDREIGTQYFGPGTRLTVL.

V is TRBV30 and J is TRBJ2-5; D remains unclear. Germline lookup yields CDR1 GTSNPN and CDR2 SVGIG (reference sequence). The CDR3 length is 13 residues. V lost 0 bases and J 5 bases, leaving 10 bases between the germline ends. The CDR3, as DNA: TGTGCCTGGAGTGTACGGCTCAGGGAGACCCAGTACTTC. As protein: CAWSVRLRETQYF.

This clone was detected once. The chain recombines TRBV30 with TRBJ2-3; 11 bases are a match to TRBD2. Germline lookup yields CDR1 GTSNPN and CDR2 SVGIG (reference sequence). Germline trimming cut 5 bases from V and 14 bases from J; bases unmatched to any gene: 6. The CDR3 is made up of 11 amino acids. CDR3 bases: TGTGCCTGGGGTAGCGGGGGGGATCGGTATTTT. This encodes CAWGSGGDRYF.

The genes are TRBV12-5 and TRBJ1-5; TRBD1 is a possible D gene (5 bases). The CDR3 contains 16 residues. The V and J ends lost 2 bases and 6 bases respectively, with 17 bases between them. Germline CDR1 and CDR2: LGHNT and FRNRAP. Written as DNA, the CDR3 is TGTGCTAGTGGTTTGACCCCGGGCCGCACAGGTCAGCCCCAGCATTTT. It is translated as CASGLTPGRTGQPQHF.

This clone is a singleton in its sample. The V call is TRBV5-1, the J call TRBJ2-5; the D is unclear. This CDR3 has 14 amino acids. Germline values: CDR1 SGHRS, CDR2 YFSETQ. V lost 4 bases, J lost 2 bases, and 12 bases lay in between. The CDR3 here is CASSPLPPQETQYF. CDR3 DNA sequence: TGCGCCAGCAGCCCCCTTCCCCCTCAAGAGACCCAGTACTTC.

V is TRBV2 and J is TRBJ2-4; D is possibly TRBD1 (6 bases). Germline V gene data show CDR1 as SNHLY and CDR2 as FYNNEI. Trimming left V 8 bases short and J 0 bases short, with 14 bases between. The CDR3 spans 15 residues. CDR3 loop: CASGDIISAKNIQYF. The CDR3, as DNA: TGTGCCAGCGGGGACATTATATCAGCCAAAAACATTCAGTACTTC.

The rearrangement joins TRBV11-1 to TRBJ2-1, with a possible D match to TRBD2 (6 bases). CDR1 SGHAT and CDR2 FQDESV come from the germline V gene (reference sequence). There are 15 residues in the CDR3. Trimming took 5 bases from V and 7 from J, leaving 18 bases between them. CDR3 in amino acids: CASSVEGRETNEQFF. CDR3 coding DNA: TGTGCCAGCAGCGTTGAAGGGCGGGAAACGAATGAGCAGTTCTTC.

This clone was recorded only once. Other DNA sequences in this specimen translate into the identical CDR3. CDR3 DNA sequence: TGTGCCAGCAGCGTAGGACTAGCGGAGAACACCGGGGAGCTGTTTTTT. Protein: CASSVGLAENTGELFF. The chain recombines TRBV9 with TRBJ2-2; 9 bases match TRBD2. Germline V gene lookup returns CDR1 SGDLS and CDR2 YYNGEE. The CDR3 sequence is 16 residues long. J lost 1 base, V lost 0 bases, and 1 base had no gene match.

The chain joins TRBV11-2 to TRBJ2-1, with 7 bases lining up with TRBD1. The germline V gene encodes CDR1 SGHAT and CDR2 FQNNGV. The CDR3 totals 14 residues. Losses at the gene ends were 4 bases for V and 5 bases for J; bases not matched to a gene: 5. CDR3 sequence: CASSSPGQNNEQFF. CDR3 DNA: TGTGCCAGCAGCTCCCCGGGACAGAACAATGAGCAGTTCTTC.

This chain joins TRBV25-1 and TRBJ1-2, with 7 bases lining up with TRBD1. CDR3 size: 15 residues. V trimming: 3 bases; J trimming: 4 bases; junction bases outside the gene matches: 8. Germline V gene lookup returns CDR1 MGHDK and CDR2 SYGVNS. CDR3 bases: TGTGCCAGCAGTGATAGGGGGCCCCCTGGCTATGGCTACACCTTC. As protein: CASSDRGPPGYGYTF.

The V gene is TRBV2, the J gene TRBJ2-7; 11 bases map to TRBD2. The CDR3 is 15 residues long. The J segment lost 5 bases and the V segment lost 6 bases, leaving 9 bases of the junction unmatched. Germline-derived CDR1 and CDR2 are SNHLY and FYNNEI. CDR3 protein: CASRLFSGGVNEQYF. In nucleotides, the CDR3 is TGTGCCAGCAGGCTCTTTAGCGGGGGGGTCAACGAGCAGTACTTC.

This chain links TRBV10-3 with TRBJ2-7, with 12 bases that match TRBD2. The CDR3 has 14 residues. Germline-derived CDR1 and CDR2 are ENHRY and SYGVKD. Trimming took 6 bases from V and 2 from J; bases not matched to a gene: 2. In DNA, the CDR3 is TGTGCCATCAGCCCTAGCGGGAGGGCCTACGAGCAGTACTTC. This translates into CAISPSGRAYEQYF.

The CDR3 sequence: CASSLRAAGAEADTQYF. CDR3 coding DNA: TGTGCCAGCAGTTTAAGGGCAGCGGGGGCAGAGGCAGATACGCAGTATTTT. This chain links TRBV27 with TRBJ2-3; TRBD2 agrees at 8 bases. V lost 2 bases, J lost 4 bases, and 11 bases stayed unmatched. The CDR3 spans 17 residues. The germline V gene has CDR1 MNHEY and CDR2 SMNVEV (reference sequence).